This T cell receptor (beta chain) stems from a study of cytomegalovirus exposure and HLA in healthy donors (dated by TCRdb to 2017 to 2019). Looking at the study overall: In an earlier analysis of roughly 500 of the donors, 276 Gb of sequence data and 100 million or so unique TCR beta sequences from about 179 million T cells were reported. An early release that covered about 600 HLA-typed donors contained approximately 300 gigabases of sequencing data and approximately 85 million unique TCR sequences. The genetic ancestry cluster associated with self-reported Caucasian donors included 65% to 90% of the roughly 380 genotyped donors. The study aimed to test whether cataloging public T cell receptors could reveal signatures of past pathogen exposure. The study profiled the T cell repertoires of 666 subjects by immunosequencing and related them to cytomegalovirus serostatus. A separate validation cohort of roughly 110 different subjects was used in addition to the approximately 700-subject first cohort. High-throughput TCR immunosequencing, statistical association of individual TCRs with disease status, and machine learning were combined to predict cytomegalovirus infection status. A later analysis re-examined previously published TCR beta repertoires from just over 650 donors and added high-resolution HLA genotyping to investigate patterns of TCR occurrence. Rather than drawing on any new phenotypic data, the later analysis identified candidate immune exposures from TCR beta sequences and the way those sequences occurred across donors. To decide whether each TCR beta V gene segment behaved as functional or pseudogenic, an earlier analysis of some 580 of the donors relied on high-throughput TCR beta sequencing. Donor age, sex, ethnicity and CMV serostatus were compiled together with the repertoire data. A later genetic analysis used genome-wide SNP genotypes for about 60% of the roughly 700 donors, treating that subset as a discovery cohort. All discovery cohort repertoires had been generated on a single sequencing platform. Both class I and class II loci were covered by HLA typing, at four-digit resolution. The number of donors typed differed by locus, with roughly 620-630 for A, B, C, DRB1 and DQB1, over 500 for DQA1, approximately 570 for DPA1, and over 400 for DPB1. Roughly 5 DR-DQ haplotypes were treated as single units for association and clustering because of strong linkage in the cohort. On average, approximately 250,000 unique TCR beta nucleotide sequences were sequenced per donor among 398 genotyped donors of the cohort, with roughly 18% of those sequences being non-productive. Results the study describes overall, beyond this receptor: A later genetic analysis associated a missense DCLRE1C variant with V-gene and J-gene trimming of TCR beta chains, and an independent cohort replicated the association. Linkage disequilibrium might explain the correlated functional status among segregating V segments, but an unknown experimental factor could not be excluded. In a later analysis, HLA-associated TCR beta chains showed more clonal expansion and lower generation probabilities than non-associated chains that were equally common. Only TCR beta chains were sequenced in this cohort, and the absence of alpha or paired-chain data limited detectable features. Because HLA typing was missing for some donors at each locus, association tests included only the typed subset. In vitro tests confirmed that a few of the cytomegalovirus-associated TCR beta chains recognize cytomegalovirus antigens. According to a later analysis, parvovirus B19, influenza, CMV and Epstein-Barr virus appeared linked to several top co-occurrence clusters. The authors suggested that the approach could potentially be extended to other disease states and immunological phenotypes. A total of 150 or so TCR beta chains were listed by the study as associated with cytomegalovirus. A later analysis associated approximately 17,000 TCR beta sequences with specific HLA alleles at a false discovery rate of 0.05. According to a later analysis, TCR association rates differed among HLA loci, with DRB1 alleles showing the most associated TCRs and HLA-C alleles showing the fewest. A further reported finding was that TCR beta sequences accurately predicted the HLA-A and HLA-B alleles for most subjects in the first cohort. A cluster of highly shared sequence variants was judged likely to be a technical artifact of the sequencing pipeline. The only immune exposure information available for the cohort was CMV serostatus. In both the original and validation cohorts, the classifier was reported to diagnose cytomegalovirus status with high specificity and sensitivity. Some IMGT-functional V segments, including TRBV6-2 and TRBV6-3, could not be distinguished by the 87-base-pair reads and were therefore excluded. An earlier analysis of some 590 of the donors showed that most TCR beta V segments appeared in productive rearrangements either about 87% or about 30% of the time, which broadly matched IMGT annotations. Sequencing depth was assumed to be roughly uniform across donors in the presence/absence analyses, though that assumption may not hold. Strong co-occurrence of HLA alleles, especially DR and DQ, made assigning TCR associations to individual alleles difficult. Most TCR sequences were seen in very few donors, while some public TCRs were found in many individuals. The earlier analysis of almost 600 of the donors excluded roughly 17 rarely observed V segments, including chromosome 9 orphons, because counts were too low. In a later genetic analysis, fewer N-insertions in productive TCRs were reported among donors in an Asian-associated ancestry cluster than the approximately 710-donor mean. In a later analysis, most CMV-associated TCR beta chains were found to appear HLA-restricted, with HLA associations seemingly driven largely by CMV exposure.

The germline V gene sets CDR1 to MDHEN and CDR2 to SYDVKM. The CDR3 sequence holds 15 residues, the cysteine and phenylalanine included. The read is trimmed to its CDR3 DNA, 45 bases read in frame from base 1. V drops 6 bases and J drops 6 bases, leaving 19 bases in between. The cohort was made up of 500 to 850 healthy bone marrow donors. All cohort members were sampled while nominally healthy, although unrecorded immune exposures were likely present. The donor tested CMV seropositive, placing the donor among the approximately 310 seropositive members of the cohort. Every donor gave a peripheral blood sample, and the peripheral blood mononuclear cells from that sample were used for TCR beta sequencing. Genomic DNA was extracted from the blood cell samples with the Qiagen DNeasy Blood Extraction Kit. Library preparation was by the immunoSEQ multiplex PCR assay. For the multiplex PCR, a mixture combining 60 forward primers for TCR Vbeta segments and 13 reverse primers for TCR Jbeta segments was used. The CDR3 region of rearranged TCR beta genes was amplified from genomic DNA by a multiplex PCR assay. On the Illumina HiSeq System, the amplified TCR beta libraries were sequenced as 87-base-pair reads. The original methods were these. In a later analysis, tens of millions of unique TCR beta chains were counted across the 500 to 700 repertoires, and about 10 million of these chains were shared by at least two donors. To remove PCR and sequencing errors, raw reads were error-corrected and collapsed into unique sequences using a nearest-neighbor algorithm that merged closely related sequences. V, D and J gene segments were assigned by aligning CDR3 sequences to IMGT reference sequences. Each retained sequence needed at least a six-nucleotide match to both a V gene segment and a J gene segment. Rearrangements were called productive when the CDR3 lacked stop codons and stayed in frame with V and J; all others were non-productive. CDR3 was defined by IMGT convention, running from the second conserved V-encoded cysteine to the conserved J-encoded phenylalanine. Sequences without an unambiguous match to a single V gene segment were excluded from the earlier analysis of approximately 560 of the donors. An earlier analysis of a few hundred of the donors classified V segments as functional when productive rearrangements were above 56.7% and as segregating when the standard deviation between donors was above 5%. A statistical classification framework was built for diagnosing cytomegalovirus status from the catalog of TCR beta chain sequences. A later analysis assigned V and J genes by comparing TCR nucleotide sequences with IMGT/GENE-DB human TR gene sequences. The TCRdist pipeline was used in a later analysis to assign CDR3 sequences and most-parsimonious VDJ recombination scenarios. In a later analysis, every TCR beta chain was defined by the combination of its CDR3 amino acid sequence and its V-gene family, and reads without a unique V-gene family were dropped. To address suspected cross-contamination and a sequencing artifact, a later analysis removed a few hundred highly shared, low-generation-probability nucleotide sequences. For each public chain, a later analysis derived a clonal expansion index from normalized ranks of inferred template counts within each repertoire. A later analysis computed generation probabilities with a VDJ recombination model fitted to out-of-frame rearrangements, and checked the results against IGoR. A later analysis scored TCR-TCR, TCR-HLA and TCR-CMV co-occurrence with hypergeometric tests, applying a repertoire-size bias correction to TCR pairs. A later analysis estimated false discovery rates by permuting HLA or CMV assignments 20 times. In a later analysis, co-occurring TCRs were grouped using DBSCAN, with TCRdist sequence similarity added in when clustering inside HLA-allele-positive subsets. Repertoires with fewer than 30,000 or more than 120,000 public chains, plus five repertoires with anomalous nucleotide sharing, were excluded from co-occurrence clustering. Held by TCRdb, this immuneACCESS table contains in-frame sequences only and omits some clones. Under half of the omission traces to an unresolved V gene where checked; the cause of the rest is unknown. V and J calls and clone size are those listed in that table; D and trimming were worked out from the DNA. Present in this sample are some 90,000 clones, 65% to 85% of which were seen just once. Of the sample, under 3.5% falls within the top ten clones.

This clone has more than one count but fewer than ten. The antigen it recognizes is unknown. No base-level quality is on record; no much larger clone is a single base apart. Sequencing was performed on PBMCs. This TCR derives from a female donor in good health and CMV-seropositive. Recombination joined TRBV28 with TRBJ2-3; possibly the D gene is TRBD1, per 6 matching bases. The CDR3 protein is CASSLISTGRDTQYF. The nucleotide sequence is given as TGTGCCAGCAGCCTCATTTCGACAGGCCGGGATACGCAGTATTTT.